One sample yielded the 21 T cell receptor beta chains listed below, sequenced in a study of early T cells in non-severe SARS-CoV-2 infection. One entry per CDR3 protein, called by TCRdb with MiXCR from the 5' RACE reads. This table has 32,000 or so distinct CDR3 sequences, about 9.9% appearing once. Sequencing was carried out using whole blood. The receptors stem from an adult who was a healthcare worker with PCR-confirmed SARS-CoV-2 infection or an uninfected control (not recorded which).

This clonotype was seen many times. The chain is built from TRBV7-6 and TRBJ2-2; D is undetermined. V was pared by 1 base and J by 10 bases, with 7 bases between. Germline V CDR1 and CDR2: SGHVS, FNYEAQ. The CDR3 runs 12 residues. CDR3 loop: CASSLGEEELFF. CDR3 DNA sequence: TGTGCCAGCAGCTTAGGAGAAGAGGAGCTGTTTTTT.

There are many counts of this clonotype. This chain joins TRBV12-3 or TRBV12-4 and TRBJ1-6, with 9 bases matching TRBD1. V gave up 6 bases and J gave up 9 bases; unmatched junction bases: 6. The CDR3 loop spans 14 amino acids. The CDR3 protein is CASRWGQGPSPLHF. The CDR3 DNA sequence: TGTGCCAGCAGGTGGGGACAGGGACCTTCACCCCTCCACTTT.

This clonotype was seen repeatedly, ten times or more. The chain has TRBV18 and TRBJ1-5, with D possibly matching TRBD1 (5 bases). The CDR3 extends over 13 amino acids. The V gene lost 3 bases and the J gene lost 4 bases, with 7 bases spanning the gap. CDR1 and CDR2 (germline): KGHSH, LQKENI. In DNA, the CDR3 is TGTGCCAGCTCACCGACAGTAAATCAGCCCCAGCATTTT. Encoded protein: CASSPTVNQPQHF. Looking up the rest from reference TRBV18 and TRBJ1-5 gives the full variable domain: NAGVMQNPRHLVRRRGQEARLRCSPMKGHSHVYWYRQLPEEGLKFMVYLQKENIIDESGMPKERFSAEFPKEGPSILRIQQVVRGDSAAYFCASSPTVNQPQHFGDGTRLSIL.

The V and J genes are TRBV10-2 and TRBJ1-1, with D unresolved. CDR1 is WSHSY, CDR2 SAAADI, per germline. The CDR3 has 13 amino acids. V gave up 8 bases and J gave up 4 bases, with 14 bases separating them. CDR3 protein: CASVQNSFTEAFF. CDR3 coding DNA: TGCGCCAGCGTTCAGAACAGCTTCACTGAAGCTTTCTTT.

This clonotype occurred many times. The V and J genes are TRBV7-2 and TRBJ2-5; TRBD1 or TRBD2 may be the D gene (6 bases each). V gave up 0 bases and J gave up 5 bases, with 16 bases separating them. Germline V CDR1 and CDR2: SGHTA, FQGNSA. The CDR3 length is 16 residues. CDR3 loop: CASSLARGGGMETQYF. The CDR3 nucleotides are TGTGCCAGCAGCTTAGCGCGTGGGGGCGGGATGGAGACCCAGTACTTC.

This clonotype has a count of ten or more. One end of the junction does not line up with germline, which may come from a read error. The chain links TRBV7-7 to TRBJ2-2; D is uncertain. The germline CDR1 and CDR2 sequences are SSHAT and FNYEAQ (reference sequence). This CDR3 contains 14 residues. This chain's CDR3 is CASSLGPATGELFF. CDR3 nucleotides: TGTGCTAGCAGCTTAGGGCCAGCCACCGGGGAGCTGTTTTTT.

At least ten counts were recorded for this clonotype. The rearrangement links TRBV11-3 to TRBJ2-1; tentatively, D is TRBD2 (6 bases). This CDR3 has 13 residues. Germline V gives CDR1 SGHNT, CDR2 YENEEA. Trimming removed 3 bases from V and 9 bases from J, with 12 bases in between. DNA for the CDR3: TGTGCCAGCAGCTTGCGGGGTGCTTCTGAGCAGTTCTTC. Protein product: CASSLRGASEQFF.

This clonotype was detected a few times. This rearrangement joins TRBV7-3 to TRBJ2-5, with D possibly matching TRBD2 (6 bases). V lost 5 bases, J lost 5 bases, and 18 bases lay in between. The germline gives CDR1 SGHTA, CDR2 FQGTGA. The CDR3 runs 15 residues. The CDR3 loop reads CASSPQRVLAETQYF. In nucleotides, the CDR3 is TGTGCCAGCAGCCCCCAGAGGGTACTAGCTGAGACCCAGTACTTC.

This clonotype has a count of ten or more. The chain is built from TRBV6-1 and TRBJ1-5; D is undetermined. Germline CDR1 and CDR2: MNHNS and SASEGT. CDR3 length: 13 residues. The ends were cut back, 1 base at V and 6 bases at J, with 7 bases in the middle. The CDR3 here is CASSEVPSQPQHF. DNA for the CDR3: TGTGCCAGCAGTGAAGTACCTTCTCAGCCCCAGCATTTT.

The chain uses TRBV6-6 and TRBJ2-7; no reliable D call. The CDR3 loop spans 12 amino acids. V lost 2 bases, J lost 9 bases, and 11 bases lay in between. Germline lookup yields CDR1 MNHNY and CDR2 SVGAGI (reference sequence). CDR3 DNA: TGTGCCAGCAGTTACGTGGATTTGGGGCAGTACTTC. This codes for CASSYVDLGQYF.

This clonotype occurred many times. The J gene is TRBJ2-5, the V gene TRBV30; D is unresolved. CDR3 length equals 12 residues. In germline, CDR1 is GTSNPN, CDR2 SVGIG (reference sequence). The CDR3 loop reads CAIHQTQETQYF. CDR3 in DNA: TGTGCTATTCACCAGACTCAAGAGACCCAGTACTTC.

Ten or more counts support this clonotype. The chain uses TRBV20-1 and TRBJ1-2; D ambiguous. There are 14 residues in the CDR3. CDR1 and CDR2 (germline): DFQATT, SNEGSKA (reference sequence). The V end was cut by 1 base, the J end by 4 bases, with 13 bases between. As DNA, the CDR3 is TGCAGTGCTAGAGTCCCCATTCACATCTATGGCTACACCTTC. It specifies CSARVPIHIYGYTF.

This clonotype appeared once. A read error may explain this, as a much larger clone is one base away. This chain joins TRBV12-3 or TRBV12-4 and TRBJ2-3; no clear D gene. The V and J ends lost 4 bases and 14 bases respectively, with 13 bases between them. The CDR3 runs 11 residues. DNA for the CDR3: TGTGCCAGCAGTTATCAGAGATTGAGGTATTTT. Its translation is CASSYQRLRYF.

There are many counts of this clonotype. This rearrangement joins TRBV20-1 to TRBJ2-7; 7 bases agree with TRBD2. The CDR3 extends over 14 amino acids. Germline V lookup: CDR1 DFQATT, CDR2 SNEGSKA (reference sequence). The V gene end was trimmed by 6 bases and the J gene end by 5 bases; junction bases not matched to a gene: 13. The chain's CDR3 is CSATGTTGFNEQYF. DNA for the CDR3: TGCAGTGCAACCGGGACTACGGGTTTCAACGAGCAGTACTTC.

V and J are TRBV11-3 and TRBJ2-7; 9 bases are shared with TRBD1. The CDR3 covers 12 residues. Germline-derived CDR1 and CDR2 are SGHNT and YENEEA. After removal of 4 bases from V and 10 bases from J, the junction contained 5 bases not matched to a gene. CDR3 sequence reads: CASSSDRGSQYF. The DNA for the CDR3 is TGTGCCAGCAGCTCTGACAGGGGGTCCCAGTACTTC.

This clonotype was counted at least ten times. The rearrangement joins TRBV18 to TRBJ1-2; D might be TRBD1 (5 bases). The CDR3 extends over 16 amino acids. V was trimmed by 3 bases and J by 4 bases, leaving 18 bases between them. Germline CDR1 and CDR2: KGHSH and LQKENI. Written as DNA, the CDR3 is TGTGCCAGCTCACCCCCCAGCGGGGACCAGATCTATGGCTACACCTTC. The encoded protein is CASSPPSGDQIYGYTF.

There are many counts of this clonotype. The chain employs TRBV4-3 and TRBJ2-5; D perhaps matches TRBD1 (6 bases). Trimming took off 0 bases at V and 2 bases at J, with 13 bases between the two ends. The germline CDR1 and CDR2 sequences are LGHNA and YSLEER. The CDR3 has 16 amino acids. CDR3 sequence reads: CASSQDSTGMQETQYF. The CDR3 DNA reads as TGCGCCAGCAGCCAAGACAGCACAGGGATGCAAGAGACCCAGTACTTC.

Many counts were recorded for this clonotype. CDR3 sequence reads: CASSDSQGETQYF. In nucleotides, the CDR3 is TGTGCCAGCAGTGACTCACAAGGGGAGACCCAGTACTTC. The V gene is TRBV6-4, the J gene TRBJ2-5; D is uncertain. This CDR3 has 13 amino acids. CDR1 and CDR2 from the germline V gene are MRHNA and SNTAGT. Deletions cut 0 bases from V and 5 bases from J, with 7 bases between.

This clonotype was seen more than once but under ten times. The J gene is TRBJ1-3, the V gene TRBV6-2 or TRBV6-3; D perhaps matches TRBD1 (5 bases). Per the germline V gene, CDR1 is MNHEY and CDR2 is SVGEGT. V shed 7 bases and J shed 2 bases, with 6 bases lying between them. The CDR3 is made up of 12 amino acids. DNA for the CDR3: TGTGCCAGCAAGGGGACTGGAAACACCATATATTTT. This translates into CASKGTGNTIYF.

CDR3 sequence reads: CASSTPGQDNTEAFF. CDR3 in DNA: TGTGCCAGCAGTACCCCGGGACAGGATAACACTGAAGCTTTCTTT. The J gene is TRBJ1-1, the V gene TRBV6-2 or TRBV6-3; 8 bases are shared with TRBD1. The CDR3 sequence is 15 residues long. Per germline, CDR1 MNHEY and CDR2 SVGEGT. Trimming took 5 bases from V and 2 from J; bases not matched to a gene: 7.

The sample holds many counts of this clonotype. The chain joins TRBV20-1 to TRBJ2-5, with D hard to call. There are 11 residues in the CDR3. Trimming shortened V by 5 bases and J by 1 base, and 5 bases separated the two germline ends. The germline V gene has CDR1 DFQATT and CDR2 SNEGSKA (reference sequence). Here the CDR3 DNA reads TGCAGTGCTCTCCCCCAAGAGACCCAGTACTTC. Encoded protein: CSALPQETQYF.